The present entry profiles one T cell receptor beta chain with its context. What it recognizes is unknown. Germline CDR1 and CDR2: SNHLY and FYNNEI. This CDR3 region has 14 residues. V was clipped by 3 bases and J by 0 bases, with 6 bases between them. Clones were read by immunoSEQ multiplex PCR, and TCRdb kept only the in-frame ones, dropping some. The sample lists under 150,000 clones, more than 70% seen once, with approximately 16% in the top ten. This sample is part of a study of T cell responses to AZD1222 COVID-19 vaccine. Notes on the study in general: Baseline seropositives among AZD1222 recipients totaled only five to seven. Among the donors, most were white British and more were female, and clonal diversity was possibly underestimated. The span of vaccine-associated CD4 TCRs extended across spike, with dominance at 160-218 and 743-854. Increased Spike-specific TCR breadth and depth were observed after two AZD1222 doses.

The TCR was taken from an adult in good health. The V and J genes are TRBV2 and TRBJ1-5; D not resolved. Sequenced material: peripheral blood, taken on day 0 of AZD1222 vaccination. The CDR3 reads CASSDTVSNQPQHF. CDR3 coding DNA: TGTGCCAGCAGTGACACAGTTAGCAATCAGCCCCAGCATTTT.